The 23 T cell receptor beta chains given below trace back to one sample, sequenced in a study of T cell changes during pregnancy in multiple sclerosis. The data were produced by immunoSEQ multiplex PCR, yet TCRdb's version contains in-frame clones alone and is incomplete. The sample lists some 19,000 clones, 88% occurring once. Source: CD8+ T cells from peripheral blood mononuclear cells, taken after pregnancy. The receptors originated from a female donor in good health, enrolled as a control in a pregnancy study.

This chain links TRBV13 with TRBJ2-7; D might be TRBD1 (6 bases). The CDR3 contains 12 residues. CDR1 PRHDT and CDR2 FYEKMQ come from the germline V gene (reference sequence). V was clipped by 6 bases and J by 3 bases, with 9 bases between them. In DNA form, the CDR3 reads TGTGCCAGCAGTGCGGACAGCTACGAGCAGTACTTC. It codes for CASSADSYEQYF.

The V and J genes are TRBV7-2 and TRBJ2-5, with 8 positions matching TRBD2. The CDR3 is 19 amino acids. V was pared by 7 bases and J by 8 bases, with 27 bases of the junction left unmatched. CDR1 is SGHTA and CDR2 is FQGNSA in the germline V gene. The chain's CDR3 is CASTPHGDGGAGLRLTQYF. As DNA, the CDR3 is TGTGCCAGCACTCCCCACGGTGACGGGGGGGCTGGCCTCCGATTAACCCAGTACTTC.

This clone was observed a few times. The V call is TRBV19, the J call TRBJ2-3; D perhaps matches TRBD2 (6 bases). The CDR3 sequence is 18 residues long. V lost 3 bases and J lost 3, with 22 bases in between. The germline V gene has CDR1 LNHDA and CDR2 SQIVND (reference sequence). CDR3 protein: CASSMMGGVGVGTDTQYF. DNA of the CDR3: TGTGCCAGTAGTATGATGGGGGGTGTTGGCGTGGGGACAGATACGCAGTATTTT.

CDR3 nucleotides: TGTGCCAGCAGCTTAATTAGCGGGGGGGCCGGTGAGCAGTTCTTC. Translation: CASSLISGGAGEQFF. V gene TRBV7-2 combines with J gene TRBJ2-1; 11 bases line up with TRBD2. The germline CDR1 and CDR2 sequences are SGHTA and FQGNSA. The trim removed 2 bases at V and 9 bases at J, leaving 6 bases unmatched. This CDR3 is built from 15 residues.

CDR3 amino acids: CASSPQDRFMSSYEQYF. The DNA of the CDR3 is TGTGCCAGCTCACCCCAGGACAGGTTCATGTCCTCCTACGAGCAGTACTTC. The chain couples TRBV18 to TRBJ2-7; 7 bases fit TRBD1. The germline V gene has CDR1 KGHSH and CDR2 LQKENI. Trimming cost V 3 bases and J 0 bases; bases outside gene matches: 11. This CDR3 has 17 amino acids.

In its sample, this clone is medium-sized. The rearrangement joins TRBV4-1 to TRBJ2-7, with TRBD1 as a possible D gene (6 bases). The germline V gene encodes CDR1 MGHRA and CDR2 YSYEKL. Trimming pared 6 bases from V and 0 bases from J, leaving 12 bases between. There are 14 residues in the CDR3. CDR3 loop: CASRVTGHSYEQYF. CDR3 sequence (DNA): TGCGCCAGCAGGGTAACGGGACACTCCTACGAGCAGTACTTC.

The chain carries TRBV10-3 and TRBJ2-3; TRBD2 matches at 12 bases. CDR1 is ENHRY and CDR2 is SYGVKD in the germline V gene. The CDR3 is made up of 17 amino acids. Trimming took 4 bases from V and 0 from J; bases not matched to a gene: 5. The CDR3 sequence is CAISGDTSGGSTDTQYF. The CDR3 region has the DNA TGTGCCATCAGTGGAGACACTAGCGGGGGGAGCACAGATACGCAGTATTTT.

The V call is TRBV29-1, the J call TRBJ1-1; 7 nucleotides line up with TRBD1. CDR1 and CDR2 from the germline V gene are SQVTM and ANQGSEA. CDR3 size: 12 residues. Trimming removed 7 bases from V and 3 bases from J; junction bases left unmatched: 5. CDR3 in DNA: TGCAGCGGAGGACAGGCCTACACTGAAGCTTTCTTT. Translation: CSGGQAYTEAFF.

The J gene is TRBJ1-1, the V gene TRBV19; 8 bases fit TRBD1. Germline loops: CDR1 LNHDA, CDR2 SQIVND (reference sequence). J was trimmed by 0 bases and V by 5 bases; bases with no gene match: 5. The CDR3 extends over 15 amino acids. The DNA of the CDR3 is TGTGCCAGTAGTTCACGACAGGGGCTGAACACTGAAGCTTTCTTT. Translation gives CASSSRQGLNTEAFF.

The chain recombines TRBV5-1 with TRBJ1-5; possibly TRBD1 for D (5 bases). This CDR3 is built from 16 residues. Trimming removed 0 bases at V and 5 bases at J, with 15 bases between. Germline CDR1 is SGHRS and CDR2 is YFSETQ. In DNA, the CDR3 is TGCGCCAGCAGCTTGGCCGGTGGGGCGATAGATCAGCCCCAGCATTTT. This gives the protein CASSLAGGAIDQPQHF.

The rearrangement joins TRBV6-8 to TRBJ1-5, with D possibly TRBD1 on 6 matching bases. Germline lookup yields CDR1 MNHGY and CDR2 SAAAGT. The V gene lost 5 bases and the J gene lost 5 bases, with 22 bases spanning the gap. The CDR3 contains 17 residues. Here the CDR3 reads CASSPSQGISSDQPQHF. The CDR3 DNA reads as TGTGCCAGCAGTCCTTCACAGGGAATATCATCGGATCAGCCCCAGCATTTT.

The CDR3 DNA reads TGTGCCAGCAGCCAACCAGGTCGATACAATGAGCAGTTCTTC. It translates to CASSQPGRYNEQFF. The chain links TRBV14 to TRBJ2-1; D not certain. This CDR3 is built from 14 residues. CDR1 is SGHDN and CDR2 is FVKESK in the germline V gene. V gave up 2 bases and J gave up 4 bases, with 9 bases separating them.

The chain employs TRBV6-5 and TRBJ2-1, with 7 bases lining up with TRBD1. CDR3 length: 14 residues. Germline trimming cut 8 bases from V and 3 bases from J; bases unmatched to any gene: 7. Per germline, CDR1 MNHEY and CDR2 SVGAGI. The CDR3 DNA sequence: TGTGCCAGCCAACTCGGGACAGACTACAATGAGCAGTTCTTC. This translates into CASQLGTDYNEQFF.

This chain links TRBV6-5 with TRBJ2-2; TRBD1 might be the D (6 bases). In germline, CDR1 is MNHEY, CDR2 SVGAGI. V was cut by 4 bases and J by 1 base, with 13 bases left in between. The CDR3 has 16 residues. CDR3 sequence: CASSSQQGRNTGELFF. DNA for the CDR3: TGTGCCAGCAGTTCCCAGCAGGGGAGGAACACCGGGGAGCTGTTTTTT.

The gene calls are TRBV4-1 and TRBJ2-3; the match to TRBD1 covers 7 bases. CDR3 length equals 16 residues. The germline CDR1 and CDR2 sequences are MGHRA and YSYEKL. The V and J ends lost 3 bases and 6 bases, in that order; junction bases with no gene match: 12. The DNA for the CDR3 is TGCGCCAGCAGCCACACAGACAGGGACCCTCTGGATACGCAGTATTTT. Its translation is CASSHTDRDPLDTQYF.

V is TRBV2 and J is TRBJ1-1; TRBD1 matches at 9 bases. The CDR3 is made up of 13 amino acids. V trimming: 5 bases; J trimming: 3 bases; junction bases outside the gene matches: 1. Per the germline V gene, CDR1 is SNHLY and CDR2 is FYNNEI. Written as DNA, the CDR3 is TGTGCCAGCAGTTGGACAGGGGACACTGAAGCTTTCTTT. Protein: CASSWTGDTEAFF.

This rearrangement joins TRBV7-9 to TRBJ2-3; the D gene is possibly TRBD2 (6 bases). The CDR3 spans 15 residues. Germline loops: CDR1 SEHNR, CDR2 FQNEAQ (reference sequence). V was shortened by 5 bases and J by 6 bases, with 18 bases between the two germline ends. Here the CDR3 DNA reads TGTGCCAGCAGCCCCCGGGACGTGACTAGTGATACGCAGTATTTT. Its translation is CASSPRDVTSDTQYF.

The gene calls are TRBV6-5 and TRBJ1-6; D uncertain. Germline V gene sequence: CDR1 MNHEY, CDR2 SVGAGI. Trimming took 0 bases from V and 2 from J, leaving 8 bases between them. The CDR3 contains 16 residues. Written as DNA, the CDR3 is TGTGCCAGCAGTTACTCCACAGATCCCTATAATTCACCCCTCCACTTT. Protein: CASSYSTDPYNSPLHF.

The chain joins TRBV6-1 to TRBJ2-2; D possibly corresponds to TRBD1 (6 bases). Trimming took 3 bases from V and 7 from J, leaving 12 bases between them. This CDR3 is built from 14 residues. Per the germline V gene, CDR1 is MNHNS and CDR2 is SASEGT. The CDR3 DNA is TGTGCCAGCAGTGACGAGAGGGGGTACGGGGAGCTGTTTTTT. Translation: CASSDERGYGELFF.

The V call is TRBV5-4, the J call TRBJ2-2; possible D gene TRBD1, 6 bases. Per the germline V gene, CDR1 is SGHNT and CDR2 is YYREEE (reference sequence). The CDR3 consists of 16 residues. The V end lost 4 bases, the J end lost 1 base, and 14 bases lay between the germline ends. The CDR3 nucleotides read TGTGCCAGCAGCCTTGGGACAAGCGGGAACACCGGGGAGCTGTTTTTT. This encodes CASSLGTSGNTGELFF.

This sequence joins TRBV6-5 and TRBJ1-1; tentative D call: TRBD1 (5 bases). CDR1 is MNHEY, CDR2 SVGAGI, per germline. The CDR3 spans 14 residues. V was clipped by 5 bases and J by 1 base, with 11 bases between them. This CDR3 is CASSTQVWNTEAFF. The CDR3 coding sequence is TGTGCCAGCAGTACACAGGTCTGGAACACTGAAGCTTTCTTT.

The chain joins TRBV18 to TRBJ2-3; a possible D gene is TRBD1 (5 bases). The CDR3 sequence is 16 residues long. Trimming took off 2 bases at V and 2 bases at J, with 14 bases between the two ends. CDR1 and CDR2 from the germline V gene are KGHSH and LQKENI. CDR3 nucleotides: TGTGCCAGCTCACCATGGGAACAGGCGGACACAGATACGCAGTATTTT. Translating gives CASSPWEQADTDTQYF. Variable domain in full (rest from reference TRBV18 and TRBJ2-3): NAGVMQNPRHLVRRRGQEARLRCSPMKGHSHVYWYRQLPEEGLKFMVYLQKENIIDESGMPKERFSAEFPKEGPSILRIQQVVRGDSAAYFCASSPWEQADTDTQYFGPGTRLTVL.

This clone was detected once. The V call is TRBV9, the J call TRBJ2-6; 8 bases map to TRBD1. Germline V gene lookup returns CDR1 SGDLS and CDR2 YYNGEE. The CDR3 is 19 residues long. Trimming cost V 0 bases and J 2 bases; bases outside gene matches: 10. CDR3 residues: CASSVDTMDRATGANVLTF. The DNA of the CDR3 is TGTGCCAGCAGCGTAGATACGATGGACAGGGCAACTGGGGCCAACGTCCTGACTTTC.